This record covers a single T cell receptor beta chain. These data belong to a study of blood T cell repertoires in COVID-19. Study information: Specimens from acute and convalescent COVID-19 originated in the United States, Italy and Spain. From T cells, B-cell-depleted T cells, or PBMCs came the material, which was cDNA or gDNA.

The CDR3 contains 15 residues. Trimming cost V 6 bases and J 1 base; bases outside gene matches: 8. CDR1 SNHLY and CDR2 FYNNEI come from the germline V gene. Original processing methods: Reference gene primer amplification in the assay estimated nucleated cell counts. TCRdb's copy holds only in-frame clones and misses some; the assay was immunoSEQ multiplex PCR. Clonal size and the V and J genes are those of that table, whereas D and trimming came from the DNA. The data hold some 200,000 clones, with approximately 84% observed a single time. V and J are TRBV2 and TRBJ1-1; TRBD1 aligns across 7 bases. The specimen was peripheral blood. This sequence was found in a woman aged 45-59 years with active or convalescent COVID-19. The CDR3 sequence is CASSLLTGRNTEAFF. CDR3 bases: TGTGCCAGCAGCCTCCTGACAGGGAGGAACACTGAAGCTTTCTTT.